One and the same sample provided the 28 T cell receptor beta chains below, sequenced in a study of cytomegalovirus exposure and HLA in healthy donors. TCRdb keeps only in-frame clones here, not all; method: immunoSEQ multiplex PCR. Of about 88,000 clones detected, approximately 81% appear once; the ten largest clones hold 9% to 14%. Sequenced: PBMCs. These receptor sequences come from a woman under 30 in good health and CMV-seropositive.

The chain carries TRBV2 and TRBJ2-7; 11 nucleotides line up with TRBD1. The CDR3 extends over 16 amino acids. Germline V lookup: CDR1 SNHLY, CDR2 FYNNEI. Trimming at V came to 1 base and at J to 3 bases, leaving 5 bases not matched to a gene. The CDR3: CASSEGPGQGGYEQYF. The CDR3 coding sequence is TGTGCCAGCAGTGAAGGACCGGGACAGGGGGGCTACGAGCAGTACTTC.

The rearrangement joins TRBV2 to TRBJ1-2; TRBD1 aligns across 11 bases. The CDR3 is 17 residues long. With V trimmed by 6 bases and J by 1 base, 10 bases remained unmatched. In germline, CDR1 is SNHLY, CDR2 FYNNEI. CDR3 coding DNA: TGTGCCAGCAGGGGCCGGGACAGGGGGTGGAGTAACTATGGCTACACCTTC. This codes for CASRGRDRGWSNYGYTF.

The V call is TRBV4-1, the J call TRBJ1-2, with D perhaps TRBD1 (6 bases). This CDR3 is built from 13 residues. CDR1 and CDR2 (germline): MGHRA, YSYEKL. V lost 2 bases to trimming and J lost 4 bases, with 8 bases between them. CDR3 region: CASSQRDTYGYTF. The CDR3 DNA sequence: TGCGCCAGCAGCCAACGGGACACCTATGGCTACACCTTC.

CDR3 loop: CASSPPEGVNEQFF. The CDR3 nucleotides read TGTGCCAGCTCACCGCCGGAAGGGGTGAATGAGCAGTTCTTC. The rearrangement links TRBV18 to TRBJ2-1, with D possibly TRBD1 on 5 matching bases. V was clipped by 3 bases and J by 7 bases, with 13 bases between them. Germline CDR1 is KGHSH and CDR2 is LQKENI. The CDR3 covers 14 residues.

The chain uses TRBV10-2 and TRBJ1-1, with 8 bases matching TRBD1. CDR1 is WSHSY and CDR2 is SAAADI in the germline V gene. With 8 bases clipped from V and 2 bases from J, the junction kept 4 bases outside the gene matches. This CDR3 contains 13 residues. The CDR3 loop is CASRGQGNTEAFF. The CDR3 DNA sequence: TGCGCCAGCCGCGGACAGGGAAACACTGAAGCTTTCTTT.

This clone was seen a few times. The V and J genes are TRBV19 and TRBJ1-5, with TRBD1 matching 8 bases. The trim removed 9 bases at V and 6 bases at J, leaving 10 bases unmatched. The CDR3 is made up of 14 amino acids. Germline V gene sequence: CDR1 LNHDA, CDR2 SQIVND (reference sequence). CDR3 loop: CASTTPGGSQPQHF. In nucleotides, the CDR3 is TGTGCCAGCACAACTCCAGGGGGCAGTCAGCCCCAGCATTTT.

The chain combines TRBV9 with TRBJ2-2; the D is unclear. V lost 0 bases, J lost 3 bases, and 6 bases lay in between. Germline loops: CDR1 SGDLS, CDR2 YYNGEE. The CDR3 contains 14 residues. In DNA form, the CDR3 reads TGTGCCAGCAGCGTAGAGGCGGACACCGGGGAGCTGTTTTTT. Its translation is CASSVEADTGELFF.

The V and J genes are TRBV6-6 and TRBJ1-2; unclear D gene. The V and J ends lost 5 bases and 2 bases respectively, with 9 bases between them. The CDR3 covers 13 residues. The germline CDR1 and CDR2 sequences are MNHNY and SVGAGI (reference sequence). CDR3 sequence (DNA): TGTGCCAGCAGTACGACATCAAACTATGGCTACACCTTC. Protein: CASSTTSNYGYTF.

The chain's CDR3 is CASSRSSGWETQYF. CDR3 nucleotide sequence: TGTGCCAGCAGCCGTTCTAGCGGGTGGGAGACCCAGTACTTC. The rearrangement uses TRBV7-6 and TRBJ2-5; 8 nucleotides match TRBD2. CDR1 and CDR2 (germline): SGHVS, FNYEAQ. With V trimmed by 5 bases and J by 5 bases, 7 bases remained unmatched. This CDR3 contains 14 residues.

The chain combines TRBV28 with TRBJ2-2; 9 bases are shared with TRBD2. Germline assignment: CDR1 MDHEN and CDR2 SYDVKM. J gave up 5 bases and V 7 bases, and 5 bases lay outside the gene matches. The length of the CDR3 is 14 residues. The CDR3 bases are TGTGCCAGCAACAGCGGGGGGCCAACCGGGGAGCTGTTTTTT. It codes for CASNSGGPTGELFF. Together with reference TRBV28 and TRBJ2-2, the CDR3 gives the full variable domain: DVKVTQSSRYLVKRTGEKVFLECVQDMDHENMFWYRQDPGLGLRLIYFSYDVKMKEKGDIPEGYSVSREKKERFSLILESASTNQTSMYLCASNSGGPTGELFFGEGSRLTVL.

This clone is a singleton in its sample. The chain is built from TRBV19 and TRBJ2-1; 13 positions match TRBD2. This CDR3 has 16 residues. CDR1 and CDR2 from the germline V gene are LNHDA and SQIVND (reference sequence). V gave up 2 bases and J gave up 10 bases; unmatched junction bases: 8. The CDR3 coding sequence is TGTGCCAGTAGTATACCTGGACTAGCGGGGGACCACGAGCAGTTCTTC. Its protein is CASSIPGLAGDHEQFF.

This sequence joins TRBV13 and TRBJ2-5, with a tentative D call TRBD2 (7 bases). Germline loops: CDR1 PRHDT, CDR2 FYEKMQ (reference sequence). This CDR3 has 18 residues. Trimming shortened V by 4 bases and J by 3 bases, and 24 bases separated the two germline ends. CDR3 protein: CASSSKGGVGLAEETQYF. DNA for the CDR3: TGTGCCAGCAGCTCAAAAGGGGGGGTTGGGCTAGCGGAAGAGACCCAGTACTTC.

For the CDR3, the DNA is TGTGCCAGCAGATACATCGGACAGGGGGTCTCGGCCCTCCACTTT. Translated: CASRYIGQGVSALHF. This chain links TRBV27 with TRBJ1-6; TRBD1 matches at 10 bases. The CDR3 totals 15 residues. Germline V gene lookup returns CDR1 MNHEY and CDR2 SMNVEV (reference sequence). Trimming took 6 bases from V and 14 from J; bases not matched to a gene: 13.

The chain is built from TRBV28 and TRBJ2-3; 12 nucleotides line up with TRBD2. CDR1 is MDHEN, CDR2 SYDVKM, per germline. J gave up 5 bases and V 6 bases, and 9 bases lay outside the gene matches. The CDR3 contains 16 residues. CDR3 DNA: TGTGCCAGCAGCACTCGGACTAGCGGGGTGGAAGATACGCAGTATTTT. The encoded protein is CASSTRTSGVEDTQYF. Variable domain in full (rest from reference TRBV28 and TRBJ2-3): DVKVTQSSRYLVKRTGEKVFLECVQDMDHENMFWYRQDPGLGLRLIYFSYDVKMKEKGDIPEGYSVSREKKERFSLILESASTNQTSMYLCASSTRTSGVEDTQYFGPGTRLTVL.

V and J are TRBV11-2 and TRBJ2-1; 10 bases match TRBD1. Germline values: CDR1 SGHAT, CDR2 FQNNGV. This CDR3 is built from 17 residues. Trimming cost V 5 bases and J 1 base; bases outside gene matches: 8. The CDR3 DNA is TGTGCCAGCAGCCCCAACACGGGACAGGGGTCCTACAATGAGCAGTTCTTC. Its protein product is CASSPNTGQGSYNEQFF.

This clone was recorded a few times. The J gene is TRBJ2-7, the V gene TRBV27; a weak D match, TRBD1 (5 bases). Germline CDR1 reads MNHEY; CDR2 reads SMNVEV (reference sequence). V was clipped by 5 bases and J by 3 bases, with 14 bases between them. This CDR3 region has 14 residues. The CDR3 sequence is CASSPQGSGYEQYF. The CDR3 bases are TGTGCCAGCAGTCCCCAGGGATCGGGCTACGAGCAGTACTTC.

The V call is TRBV11-1, the J call TRBJ2-1; 8 bases fit TRBD2. The trim removed 6 bases at V and 5 bases at J, leaving 3 bases unmatched. Germline values: CDR1 SGHAT, CDR2 FQDESV (reference sequence). The CDR3 runs to 13 residues. The CDR3 DNA sequence: TGTGCCAGCAGAGTAGCGGGAAACAATGAGCAGTTCTTC. Its translation: CASRVAGNNEQFF.

Concerning this clone: Germline is not matched at one junction end, which may reflect a read error. This sequence joins TRBV20-1 and TRBJ2-1, with 8 nucleotides matching TRBD2. Germline CDR1 and CDR2: DFQATT and SNEGSKA (reference sequence). CDR3 length: 11 amino acids. The DNA for the CDR3 is TGCGGTGCTACCGGGAGGGATGAGCAGTTCTTC. This translates into CGATGRDEQFF.

The V and J genes are TRBV10-1 and TRBJ2-2, with 12 bases that match TRBD2. The ends lost 5 bases at V and 2 bases at J; junction bases unmatched: 6. There are 17 residues in the CDR3. CDR1 and CDR2 (germline): WNHNN, SYGVQD (reference sequence). The CDR3 spells CASSSLAGGYNTGELFF. In DNA, the CDR3 is TGCGCCAGCAGTTCACTAGCGGGGGGCTATAACACCGGGGAGCTGTTTTTT.

CDR3 DNA: TGCGCCAGCAGCTTCGCAGGGGAAGGTGGCACTGAAGCTTTCTTT. It translates to CASSFAGEGGTEAFF. The V gene is TRBV5-1, the J gene TRBJ1-1, with D perhaps TRBD1 (6 bases). The CDR3 covers 15 residues. From germline, CDR1 is SGHRS and CDR2 YFSETQ. V lost 2 bases and J lost 4, with 15 bases in between. Variable domain in full (rest from reference TRBV5-1 and TRBJ1-1): KAGVTQTPRYLIKTRGQQVTLSCSPISGHRSVSWYQQTPGQGLQFLFEYFSETQRNKGNFPGRFSGRQFSNSRSEMNVSTLELGDSALYLCASSFAGEGGTEAFFGQGTRLTVV.

The rearrangement joins TRBV7-9 to TRBJ2-7, with D possibly TRBD1 on 6 matching bases. The CDR3 has 12 residues. Deletions cut 5 bases from V and 3 bases from J, with 8 bases between. CDR1 is SEHNR and CDR2 is FQNEAQ in the germline V gene (reference sequence). CDR3 region: CASSIQGYEQYF. DNA of the CDR3: TGTGCCAGCAGCATACAGGGCTACGAGCAGTACTTC.

This clone was found once. This chain links TRBV6-1 with TRBJ1-5; possible D gene TRBD1, 5 bases. From germline, CDR1 is MNHNS and CDR2 SASEGT. Trimming cost V 0 bases and J 0 bases, with 12 bases left between them. This CDR3 spans 17 amino acids. The CDR3 DNA follows: TGTGCCAGCAGTGAAGCGCTTCGACAGTATAGCAATCAGCCCCAGCATTTT. Protein sequence: CASSEALRQYSNQPQHF.

The DNA of the CDR3 is TGTGCCAGCAGCCTATGGGGTAGGGGGTCAGAAGAGACCCAGTACTTC. This sequence encodes CASSLWGRGSEETQYF. The J gene is TRBJ2-5, the V gene TRBV14; maybe TRBD1 (6 bases). Trimming stripped 4 bases from V and 3 bases from J, with 18 bases between. Per the germline V gene, CDR1 is SGHDN and CDR2 is FVKESK. The CDR3 extends over 16 amino acids.

In its sample, this clone was seen a few times. The V gene is TRBV2, the J gene TRBJ2-7; D perhaps matches TRBD2 (6 bases). Germline V CDR1 and CDR2: SNHLY, FYNNEI. The CDR3 runs 13 residues. V was cut by 3 bases and J by 3 bases, with 9 bases left in between. The CDR3 nucleotides are TGTGCCAGCAGTGAGGCGGGACTCTACGAGCAGTACTTC. Its protein product is CASSEAGLYEQYF.

CDR3 loop: CASSRQGWETQYF. DNA for the CDR3: TGTGCCAGCAGCAGACAGGGATGGGAGACCCAGTACTTC. The V and J genes are TRBV7-2 and TRBJ2-5, with 7 bases aligning to TRBD1. The J segment lost 5 bases and the V segment lost 5 bases, leaving 5 bases of the junction unmatched. The CDR3 contains 13 residues. Germline lookup yields CDR1 SGHTA and CDR2 FQGNSA.

CDR3 sequence: CAISAGTGDFNYGYTF. CDR3 DNA sequence: TGTGCCATCAGTGCGGGGACAGGTGATTTCAACTATGGCTACACCTTC. The chain couples TRBV10-3 to TRBJ1-2; 8 bases align to TRBD1. Germline trimming cut 4 bases from V and 2 bases from J; bases unmatched to any gene: 9. This CDR3 has 16 residues. CDR1 and CDR2 from the germline V gene are ENHRY and SYGVKD.

The genes are TRBV4-3 and TRBJ2-5, with TRBD1 identical over 7 bases. The J segment lost 2 bases and the V segment lost 3 bases, leaving 6 bases of the junction unmatched. Per germline, CDR1 LGHNA and CDR2 YSLEER. The CDR3 loop spans 15 amino acids. CDR3 sequence: CASSHVLGQQETQYF. The CDR3 bases are TGCGCCAGCAGCCACGTATTGGGACAGCAAGAGACCCAGTACTTC.

The chain links TRBV4-2 to TRBJ1-1; D gene uncertain. Germline V gene lookup returns CDR1 LGHNA and CDR2 YNFKEQ. The CDR3 has 14 amino acids. Trimming took off 0 bases at V and 3 bases at J, with 8 bases between the two ends. CDR3 loop: CASSQDRRDTEAFF. Here the CDR3 DNA reads TGTGCCAGCAGCCAAGATCGTAGAGACACTGAAGCTTTCTTT.